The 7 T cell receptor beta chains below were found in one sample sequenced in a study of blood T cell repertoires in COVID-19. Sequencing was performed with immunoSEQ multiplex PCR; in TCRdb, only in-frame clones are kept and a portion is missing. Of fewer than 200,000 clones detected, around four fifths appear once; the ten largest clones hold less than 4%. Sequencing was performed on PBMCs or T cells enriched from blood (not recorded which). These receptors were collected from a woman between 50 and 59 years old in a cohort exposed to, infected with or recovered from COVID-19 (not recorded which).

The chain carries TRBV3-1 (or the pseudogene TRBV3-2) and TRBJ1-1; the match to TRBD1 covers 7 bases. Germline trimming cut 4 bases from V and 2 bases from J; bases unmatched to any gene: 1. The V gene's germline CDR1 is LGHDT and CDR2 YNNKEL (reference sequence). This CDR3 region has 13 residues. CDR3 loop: CASSRDSNTEAFF. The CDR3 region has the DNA TGTGCCAGCAGCCGGGACAGTAACACTGAAGCTTTCTTT.

CDR3 sequence (DNA): TGCGCCAGCAGCTCTGAGAGCACAGATACGCAGTATTTT. Translation gives CASSSESTDTQYF. The V call is TRBV5-1, the J call TRBJ2-3; D not certain. Per the germline V gene, CDR1 is SGHRS and CDR2 is YFSETQ. V was shortened by 3 bases and J by 0 bases, with 5 bases between the two germline ends. This CDR3 is 13 amino acids long. Filled out from reference TRBV5-1 and TRBJ2-3, the complete variable domain reads KAGVTQTPRYLIKTRGQQVTLSCSPISGHRSVSWYQQTPGQGLQFLFEYFSETQRNKGNFPGRFSGRQFSNSRSEMNVSTLELGDSALYLCASSSESTDTQYFGPGTRLTVL.

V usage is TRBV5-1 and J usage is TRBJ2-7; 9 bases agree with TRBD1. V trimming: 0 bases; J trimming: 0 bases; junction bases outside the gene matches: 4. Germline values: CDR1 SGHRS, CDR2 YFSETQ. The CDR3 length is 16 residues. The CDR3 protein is CASSLGGQGHSYEQYF. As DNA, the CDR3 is TGCGCCAGCAGCTTGGGGGGACAGGGCCACTCCTACGAGCAGTACTTC.

The CDR3 region has the DNA TGTGCCAGCAGCTACGACCCTCCGGACAGAACCTACGAGCAGTACTTC. Its protein is CASSYDPPDRTYEQYF. This chain uses TRBV5-4 with TRBJ2-7; TRBD1 might be the D (6 bases). The V gene's germline CDR1 is SGHNT and CDR2 YYREEE (reference sequence). The V end was cut by 3 bases, the J end by 2 bases, with 18 bases between. The CDR3 is 16 amino acids.

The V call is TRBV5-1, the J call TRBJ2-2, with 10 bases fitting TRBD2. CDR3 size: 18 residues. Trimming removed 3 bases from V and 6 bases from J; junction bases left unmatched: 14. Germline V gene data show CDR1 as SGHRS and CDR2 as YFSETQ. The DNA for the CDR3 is TGCGCCAGCAGCTCGGAAATAGCGGGGGGCGACCTCGCCGGGGAGCTGTTTTTT. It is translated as CASSSEIAGGDLAGELFF. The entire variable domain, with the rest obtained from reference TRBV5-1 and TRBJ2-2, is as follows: KAGVTQTPRYLIKTRGQQVTLSCSPISGHRSVSWYQQTPGQGLQFLFEYFSETQRNKGNFPGRFSGRQFSNSRSEMNVSTLELGDSALYLCASSSEIAGGDLAGELFFGEGSRLTVL.

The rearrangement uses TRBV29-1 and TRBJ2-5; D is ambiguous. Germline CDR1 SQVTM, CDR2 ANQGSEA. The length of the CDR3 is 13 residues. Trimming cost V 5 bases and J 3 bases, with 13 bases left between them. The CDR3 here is CSVSPPNEETQYF. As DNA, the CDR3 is TGCAGCGTTTCCCCTCCTAACGAAGAGACCCAGTACTTC.

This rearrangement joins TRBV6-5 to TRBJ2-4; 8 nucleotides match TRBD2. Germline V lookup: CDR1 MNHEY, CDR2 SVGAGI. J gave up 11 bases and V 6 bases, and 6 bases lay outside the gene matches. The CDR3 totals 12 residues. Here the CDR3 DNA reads TGTGCCAGCAGACCACGGGAGGGTCTTCAGTACTTC. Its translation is CASRPREGLQYF.